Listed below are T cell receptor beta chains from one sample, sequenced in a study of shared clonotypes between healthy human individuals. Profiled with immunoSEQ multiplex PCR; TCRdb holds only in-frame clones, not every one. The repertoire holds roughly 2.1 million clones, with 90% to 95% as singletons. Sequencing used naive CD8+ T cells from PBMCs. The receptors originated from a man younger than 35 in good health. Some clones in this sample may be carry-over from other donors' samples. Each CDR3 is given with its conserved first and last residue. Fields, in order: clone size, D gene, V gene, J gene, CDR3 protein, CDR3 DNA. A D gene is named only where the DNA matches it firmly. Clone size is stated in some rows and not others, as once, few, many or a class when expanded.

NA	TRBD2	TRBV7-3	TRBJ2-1	CASSLTLAGHEQFF	TGTGCCAGCAGCTTAACCTTAGCGGGACATGAGCAGTTCTTC
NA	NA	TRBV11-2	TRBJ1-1	CASSLWRENEAFF	TGTGCCAGCAGCTTATGGAGGGAGAATGAAGCTTTCTTT
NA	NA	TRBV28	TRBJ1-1	CASSPLLNTEAFF	TGTGCCAGCAGTCCGTTACTGAACACTGAAGCTTTCTTT
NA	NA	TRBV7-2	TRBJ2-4	CASSLAGLDQYF	TGTGCCAGCAGCTTAGCTGGGTTGGATCAGTACTTC
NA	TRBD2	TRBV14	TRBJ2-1	CASSLTRLAGGQDEQFF	TGTGCCAGCAGCCTGACTCGACTAGCGGGAGGTCAGGATGAGCAGTTCTTC
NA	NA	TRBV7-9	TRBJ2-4	CASSLTSFSKNIQYF	TGTGCCAGCAGCTTAACTAGTTTCTCCAAAAACATTCAGTACTTC
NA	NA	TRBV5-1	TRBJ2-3	CASSVTGADTQYF	TGCGCCAGCAGCGTGACGGGAGCCGATACGCAGTATTTT
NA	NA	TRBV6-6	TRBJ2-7	CASSYGSGSNYEQYF	TGTGCCAGCAGTTACGGGAGCGGAAGTAACTACGAGCAGTACTTC
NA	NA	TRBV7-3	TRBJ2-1	CASSSNGPGNEQFF	TGTGCCAGCAGCTCCAACGGACCAGGGAATGAGCAGTTCTTC
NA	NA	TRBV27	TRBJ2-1	CASYPGLSSYNEQFF	TGTGCCAGCTATCCTGGGTTAAGCTCCTACAATGAGCAGTTCTTC
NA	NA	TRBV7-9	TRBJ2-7	CASSLVTDEQYF	TGTGCCAGCAGCTTAGTAACTGACGAGCAGTACTTC
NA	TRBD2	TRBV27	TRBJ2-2	CASANHLIAGVNTGELFF	TGTGCCAGCGCGAACCATCTAATAGCGGGAGTTAACACCGGGGAGCTGTTTTTT
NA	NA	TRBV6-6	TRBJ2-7	CASSYSIVYEQYF	TGTGCCAGCAGTTACTCGATTGTCTACGAGCAGTACTTC
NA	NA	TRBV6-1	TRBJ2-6	CASSESLWGLGANVLTF	TGTGCCAGCAGTGAAAGCTTGTGGGGACTTGGGGCCAACGTCCTGACTTTC
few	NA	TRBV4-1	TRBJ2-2	CASSQEGLNTGELFF	TGCGCCAGCAGCCAAGAAGGTTTGAACACCGGGGAGCTGTTTTTT
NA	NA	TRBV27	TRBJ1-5	CASSLLISNQPQHF	TGTGCCAGCAGTTTGCTGATTAGCAATCAGCCCCAGCATTTT
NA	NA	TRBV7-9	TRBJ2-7	CASSLAGRLYEQYF	TGTGCCAGCAGCTTAGCAGGGAGGCTCTACGAGCAGTACTTC
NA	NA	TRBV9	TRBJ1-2	CASSVAEGGRSYGYTF	TGTGCCAGCAGCGTAGCTGAGGGGGGCAGGAGCTATGGCTACACCTTC
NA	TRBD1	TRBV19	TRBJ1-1	CASNRGRDEAFF	TGTGCCAGTAACAGGGGGCGGGATGAAGCTTTCTTT
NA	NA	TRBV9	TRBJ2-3	CASSRASGTDTQYF	TGTGCCAGCAGCCGCGCCAGCGGCACAGATACGCAGTATTTT
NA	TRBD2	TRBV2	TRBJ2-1	CASKDPTGGYNEQFF	TGTGCCAGCAAAGATCCGACGGGAGGCTACAATGAGCAGTTCTTC
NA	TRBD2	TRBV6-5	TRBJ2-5	CASSGLAGDSETQYF	TGTGCCAGCAGCGGACTAGCGGGAGATTCTGAGACCCAGTACTTC
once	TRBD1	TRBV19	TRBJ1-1	CASSLDRGGTEAFF	TGTGCCAGTAGCCTAGACAGGGGAGGAACTGAAGCTTTCTTT
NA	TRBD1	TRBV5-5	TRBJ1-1	CASSPRDSYTEAFF	TGTGCCAGCAGCCCCAGGGACAGCTACACTGAAGCTTTCTTT
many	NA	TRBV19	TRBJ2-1	CASSMSANNEQFF	TGTGCCAGTAGTATGAGTGCAAACAATGAGCAGTTCTTC
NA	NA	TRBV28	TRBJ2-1	CASSFSTRPQLQFF	TGTGCCAGCAGTTTTTCTACCCGACCGCAGCTACAGTTCTTC
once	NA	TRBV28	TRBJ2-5	CASSLLEGKETQYF	TGTGCCAGCAGTTTATTGGAGGGGAAAGAGACCCAGTACTTC
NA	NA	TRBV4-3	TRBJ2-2	CASSQGPVEGWTGELFF	TGCGCCAGCAGCCAAGGGCCGGTAGAGGGGTGGACCGGGGAGCTGTTTTTT
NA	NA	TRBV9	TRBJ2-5	CASTTGGLGETQYF	TGTGCCAGCACTACAGGAGGGTTAGGAGAGACCCAGTACTTC